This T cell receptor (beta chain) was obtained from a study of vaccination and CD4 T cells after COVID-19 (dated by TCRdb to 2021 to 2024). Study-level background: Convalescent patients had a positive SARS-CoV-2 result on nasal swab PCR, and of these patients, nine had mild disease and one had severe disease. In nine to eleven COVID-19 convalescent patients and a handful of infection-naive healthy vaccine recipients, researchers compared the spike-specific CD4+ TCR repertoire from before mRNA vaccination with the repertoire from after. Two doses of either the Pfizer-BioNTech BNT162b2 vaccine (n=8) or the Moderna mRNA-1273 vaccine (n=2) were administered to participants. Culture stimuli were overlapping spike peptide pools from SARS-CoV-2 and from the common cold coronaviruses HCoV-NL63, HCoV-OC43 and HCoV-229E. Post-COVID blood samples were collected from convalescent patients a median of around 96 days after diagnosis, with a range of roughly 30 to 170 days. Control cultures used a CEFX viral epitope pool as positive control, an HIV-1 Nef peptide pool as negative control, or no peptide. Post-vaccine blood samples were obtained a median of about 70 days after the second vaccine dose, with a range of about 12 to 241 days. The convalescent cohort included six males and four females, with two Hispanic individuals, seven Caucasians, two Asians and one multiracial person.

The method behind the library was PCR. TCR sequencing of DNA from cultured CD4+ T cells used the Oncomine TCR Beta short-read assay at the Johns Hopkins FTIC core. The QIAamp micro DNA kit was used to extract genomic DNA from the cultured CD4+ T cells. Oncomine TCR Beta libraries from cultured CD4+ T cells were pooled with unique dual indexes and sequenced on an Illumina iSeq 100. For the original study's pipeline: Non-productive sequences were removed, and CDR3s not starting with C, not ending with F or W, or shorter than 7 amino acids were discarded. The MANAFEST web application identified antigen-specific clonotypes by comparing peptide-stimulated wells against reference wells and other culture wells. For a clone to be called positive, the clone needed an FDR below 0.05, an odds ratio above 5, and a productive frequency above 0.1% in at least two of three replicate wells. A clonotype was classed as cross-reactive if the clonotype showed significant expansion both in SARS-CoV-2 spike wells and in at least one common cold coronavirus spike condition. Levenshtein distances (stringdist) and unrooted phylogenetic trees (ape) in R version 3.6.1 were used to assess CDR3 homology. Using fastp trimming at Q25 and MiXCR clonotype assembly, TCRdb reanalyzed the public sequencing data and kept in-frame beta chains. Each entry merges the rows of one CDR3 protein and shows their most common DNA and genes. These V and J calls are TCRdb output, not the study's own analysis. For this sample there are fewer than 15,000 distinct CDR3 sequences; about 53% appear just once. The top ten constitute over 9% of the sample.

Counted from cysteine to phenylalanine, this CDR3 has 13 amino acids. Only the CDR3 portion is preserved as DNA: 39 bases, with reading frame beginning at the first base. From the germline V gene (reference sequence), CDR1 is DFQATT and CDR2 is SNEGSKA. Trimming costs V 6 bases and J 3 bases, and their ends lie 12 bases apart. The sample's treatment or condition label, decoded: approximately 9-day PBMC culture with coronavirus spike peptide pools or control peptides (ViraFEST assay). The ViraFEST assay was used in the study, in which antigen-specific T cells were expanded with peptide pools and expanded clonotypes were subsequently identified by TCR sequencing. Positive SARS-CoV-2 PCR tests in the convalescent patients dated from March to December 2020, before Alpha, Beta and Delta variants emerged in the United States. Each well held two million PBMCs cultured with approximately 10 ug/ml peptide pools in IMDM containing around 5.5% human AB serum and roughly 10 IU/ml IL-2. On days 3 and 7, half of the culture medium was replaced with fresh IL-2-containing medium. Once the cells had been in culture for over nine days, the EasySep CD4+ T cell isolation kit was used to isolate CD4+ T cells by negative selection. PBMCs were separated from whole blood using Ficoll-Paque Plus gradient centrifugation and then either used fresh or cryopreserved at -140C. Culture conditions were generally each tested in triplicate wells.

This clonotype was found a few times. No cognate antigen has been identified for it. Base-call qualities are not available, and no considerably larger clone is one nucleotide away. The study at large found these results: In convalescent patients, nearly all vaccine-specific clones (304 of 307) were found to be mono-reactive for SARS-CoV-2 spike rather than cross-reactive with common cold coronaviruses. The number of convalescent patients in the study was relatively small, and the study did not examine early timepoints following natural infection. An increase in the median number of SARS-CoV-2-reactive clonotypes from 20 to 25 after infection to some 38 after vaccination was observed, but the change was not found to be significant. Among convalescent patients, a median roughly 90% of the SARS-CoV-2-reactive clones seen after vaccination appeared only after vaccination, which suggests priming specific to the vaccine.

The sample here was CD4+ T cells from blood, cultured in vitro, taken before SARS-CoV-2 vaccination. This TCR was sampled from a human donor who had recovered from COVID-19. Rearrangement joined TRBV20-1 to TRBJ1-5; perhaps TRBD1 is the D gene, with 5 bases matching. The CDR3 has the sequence CSAFDSINQPQHF. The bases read TGCAGTGCCTTTGACAGTATCAATCAGCCCCAGCATTTT.